One sample yielded the 31 T cell receptor beta chains listed below, sequenced in a study of blood T cell repertoires in COVID-19. This table comes from immunoSEQ multiplex PCR, and its TCRdb copy is limited to in-frame clones, with some not included. Among roughly 330,000 clones, around 90% were seen once, and the ten largest hold around 5.9%. The source material was PBMCs or T cells enriched from blood (not recorded which). Every receptor here comes from a woman aged 25 to 39 who had recovered from COVID-19.

The V gene is TRBV5-4, the J gene TRBJ1-2; 9 bases line up with TRBD1. The CDR3 totals 14 residues. From germline, CDR1 is SGHNT and CDR2 YYREEE (reference sequence). Trimming at V came to 5 bases and at J to 4 bases, leaving 6 bases not matched to a gene. The CDR3 is CASRPRTGAYGYTF. CDR3 bases: TGTGCCAGCAGGCCCCGGACAGGGGCCTATGGCTACACCTTC.

CDR3 protein: CASSPGSPNTEAFF. As DNA, the CDR3 is TGCGCCAGCAGTCCAGGCAGTCCGAACACTGAAGCTTTCTTT. This sequence joins TRBV5-1 and TRBJ1-1; D gene uncertain. The CDR3 spans 14 residues. Germline loops: CDR1 SGHRS, CDR2 YFSETQ. With 5 bases removed from V and 1 base from J, the gap between germline ends came to 12 bases.

This chain links TRBV7-2 with TRBJ2-7; D is possibly TRBD2 (5 bases). The V gene's germline CDR1 is SGHTA and CDR2 FQGNSA. V was cut by 3 bases and J by 2 bases, with 11 bases left in between. There are 14 residues in the CDR3. The CDR3 DNA reads as TGTGCCAGCAGCTTTTTTCGGGGTACCTACGAGCAGTACTTC. Translated, it gives CASSFFRGTYEQYF.

The CDR3 coding sequence is TGTGCCCTGAGGAGGGCGATAGATACGCAGTATTTT. Encoded protein: CALRRAIDTQYF. V gene TRBV30 combines with J gene TRBJ2-3; the D gene is possibly TRBD2 (6 bases). From germline, CDR1 is GTSNPN and CDR2 SVGIG (reference sequence). V dropped 8 bases and J dropped 5 bases, with 14 bases sitting between them. The CDR3 loop spans 12 amino acids.

The J gene is TRBJ1-1, the V gene TRBV2; perhaps TRBD1 as D (6 bases). Germline loops: CDR1 SNHLY, CDR2 FYNNEI. The CDR3 has 13 amino acids. Trimming took 9 bases from V and 5 from J, leaving 16 bases between them. This chain's CDR3 is CARTVNRETEAFF. The CDR3 DNA is TGTGCCAGGACCGTGAACAGGGAAACTGAAGCTTTCTTT. Based on the CDR3 plus reference TRBV2 and TRBJ1-1, the full variable domain is EPEVTQTPSHQVTQMGQEVILRCVPISNHLYFYWYRQILGQKVEFLVSFYNNEISEKSEIFDDQFSVERPDGSNFTLKIRSTKLEDSAMYFCARTVNRETEAFFGQGTRLTVV.

This clone was picked up a small number of times. The chain uses TRBV5-4 and TRBJ1-2; TRBD1 aligns across 9 bases. The CDR3 is 14 residues long. The V and J ends lost 4 bases and 6 bases, in that order; junction bases with no gene match: 7. Germline assignment: CDR1 SGHNT and CDR2 YYREEE (reference sequence). CDR3 DNA: TGTGCCAGCAGCCGCCAACAGGGGGCAGATGGCTACACCTTC. Translated: CASSRQQGADGYTF.

The chain combines TRBV5-5 with TRBJ2-7; a weak D match, TRBD2 (6 bases). This CDR3 contains 14 residues. Germline CDR1 SGHKS, CDR2 YYEKEE (reference sequence). Trimming removed 3 bases from V and 3 bases from J, with 13 bases in between. This CDR3 reads CASSWGVGDYEQYF. The CDR3 DNA sequence: TGTGCCAGCAGCTGGGGGGTGGGAGACTACGAGCAGTACTTC.

The V gene is TRBV24-1, the J gene TRBJ2-2; D unclear. This CDR3 region has 15 residues. V lost 3 bases and J lost 7, with 14 bases in between. The V gene's germline CDR1 is KGHDR and CDR2 SFDVKD. The CDR3 here is CATSDPRFAHGELFF. The CDR3 region has the DNA TGTGCCACCAGTGATCCCAGGTTTGCTCACGGGGAGCTGTTTTTT.

The chain has TRBV19 and TRBJ1-5; tentatively, D is TRBD1 (6 bases). The germline V gene encodes CDR1 LNHDA and CDR2 SQIVND (reference sequence). There are 15 residues in the CDR3. Trimming pared 6 bases from V and 6 bases from J, leaving 18 bases between. The CDR3 region has the DNA TGTGCCAGTAGAACCATGGTGCAGGGGACTCAGCCCCAGCATTTT. As protein: CASRTMVQGTQPQHF.

The V call is TRBV2, the J call TRBJ2-7, with D perhaps matching TRBD1 (7 bases). With 2 bases removed from V and 0 bases from J, the gap between germline ends came to 8 bases. This CDR3 is 14 amino acids long. The V gene's germline CDR1 is SNHLY and CDR2 FYNNEI. DNA of the CDR3: TGTGCCAGCAGTGAACAGGGGGGCTCCTACGAGCAGTACTTC. Translated: CASSEQGGSYEQYF.

A single count supports this clone. The V call is TRBV19, the J call TRBJ1-2; D gene ambiguous. The CDR3 has 15 residues. Between the trimmed V and J ends, which lost 1 base and 2 bases, there was a span of 11 bases. The V gene's germline CDR1 is LNHDA and CDR2 SQIVND (reference sequence). DNA for the CDR3: TGTGCCAGTAGTATAGCGGCAGGACTGAACTATGGCTACACCTTC. Amino acids: CASSIAAGLNYGYTF.

This rearrangement joins TRBV9 to TRBJ2-3; the D is unclear. Trimming removed 3 bases from V and 6 bases from J, with 14 bases in between. The germline V gene encodes CDR1 SGDLS and CDR2 YYNGEE. This CDR3 has 14 residues. The CDR3 reads CASSGPQTTDTQYF. The DNA of the CDR3 is TGTGCCAGCAGCGGGCCGCAGACAACGGATACGCAGTATTTT.

The rearrangement uses TRBV7-8 and TRBJ2-2; 9 positions match TRBD2. CDR1 SGHVS and CDR2 FQNEAQ come from the germline V gene. The CDR3 length is 17 residues. V lost 7 bases to trimming and J lost 2 bases; unmatched junction nucleotides: 11. CDR3 coding DNA: TGTGCCAGCACCAAATTGCGTAGCGGGGGAAACACCGGGGAGCTGTTTTTT. Protein sequence: CASTKLRSGGNTGELFF. The full variable domain, in which reference TRBV7-8 and TRBJ2-2 provide the parts outside the CDR3, is GAGVSQSPRYKVAKRGQDVALRCDPISGHVSLFWYQQALGQGPEFLTYFQNEAQLDKSGLPSDRFFAERPEGSVSTLKIQRTQQEDSAVYLCASTKLRSGGNTGELFFGEGSRLTVL.

The rearrangement joins TRBV30 to TRBJ1-2; a weak D match, TRBD1 (5 bases). This CDR3 is built from 14 residues. Trimming pared 4 bases from V and 4 bases from J, leaving 16 bases between. Per germline, CDR1 GTSNPN and CDR2 SVGIG (reference sequence). CDR3 in DNA: TGTGCCTGGAAAGTTACGGGCGGGGCCTATGGCTACACCTTC. This gives the protein CAWKVTGGAYGYTF.

The rearrangement joins TRBV24-1 to TRBJ2-7; a possible D gene is TRBD2 (5 bases). CDR3 size: 16 residues. V was cut by 12 bases and J by 3 bases, with 26 bases left in between. CDR1 and CDR2 (germline): KGHDR, SFDVKD. The CDR3 DNA reads as TGTGCCCCTCGTTTCCCGATGCGGGCGGAGATCTACGAGCAGTACTTC. Amino acids: CAPRFPMRAEIYEQYF.

The rearrangement links TRBV29-1 to TRBJ2-5, with 11 bases fitting TRBD1. The V and J ends lost 6 bases and 5 bases, in that order; junction bases with no gene match: 5. There are 13 residues in the CDR3. Germline V gene data show CDR1 as SQVTM and CDR2 as ANQGSEA. In DNA form, the CDR3 reads TGCAGCGTGCAGGGACAGGGGGGCGAGACCCAGTACTTC. This gives the protein CSVQGQGGETQYF.

This sequence joins TRBV28 and TRBJ1-1; 10 positions match TRBD1. V lost 4 bases, J lost 2 bases, and 4 bases stayed unmatched. The germline V gene encodes CDR1 MDHEN and CDR2 SYDVKM. There are 15 residues in the CDR3. The CDR3 here is CASSSGTGENTEAFF. CDR3 coding DNA: TGTGCCAGCAGTTCCGGGACAGGGGAAAACACTGAAGCTTTCTTT.

This chain joins TRBV5-5 and TRBJ2-5; tentative D call: TRBD1 (5 bases). This CDR3 spans 15 amino acids. Trimming stripped 1 base from V and 2 bases from J, with 12 bases between. Germline lookup yields CDR1 SGHKS and CDR2 YYEKEE (reference sequence). CDR3 sequence reads: CASSLLGAHQETQYF. The DNA of the CDR3 is TGTGCCAGCAGCTTGTTAGGGGCACATCAAGAGACCCAGTACTTC.

This clone was observed a handful of times. V and J are TRBV6-2 or TRBV6-3 and TRBJ1-2; tentative D call: TRBD1 (6 bases). The germline V gene has CDR1 MNHEY and CDR2 SVGEGT. Trimming left V 5 bases short and J 7 bases short, with 8 bases between. The CDR3 is made up of 11 amino acids. The chain's CDR3 is CASSNRVGYTF. In DNA form, the CDR3 reads TGTGCCAGCAGTAACAGGGTTGGCTACACCTTC.

The chain's CDR3 is CAWSKGLGNTIYF. The CDR3 DNA reads TGTGCCTGGAGTAAGGGGCTTGGAAACACCATATATTTT. The V call is TRBV30, the J call TRBJ1-3; D is possibly TRBD1 (5 bases). V was clipped by 2 bases and J by 3 bases, with 8 bases between them. The germline CDR1 and CDR2 sequences are GTSNPN and SVGIG (reference sequence). The CDR3 extends over 13 amino acids.

CDR3: CASSPRPGEPSPLHF. For the CDR3, the DNA is TGTGCCAGCAGCCCCCGGCCAGGGGAGCCTTCACCCCTCCACTTT. V and J are TRBV7-2 and TRBJ1-6, with a weak D call TRBD1 (6 bases). The CDR3 loop spans 15 amino acids. Trimming left V 5 bases short and J 9 bases short, with 17 bases between. Germline CDR1 is SGHTA and CDR2 is FQGNSA. Combining the CDR3 with reference TRBV7-2 and TRBJ1-6 gives the whole variable domain GAGVSQSPSNKVTEKGKDVELRCDPISGHTALYWYRQSLGQGLEFLIYFQGNSAPDKSGLPSDRFSAERTGGSVSTLTIQRTQQEDSAVYLCASSPRPGEPSPLHFGNGTRLTVT.

This clone was recorded once. CDR3 DNA: TGTGCCACCAGTCGGGGGGCGGGAGAGACCCAGTACTTC. This encodes CATSRGAGETQYF. This chain joins TRBV24-1 and TRBJ2-5, with D perhaps TRBD2 (7 bases). The CDR3 sequence is 13 residues long. CDR1 and CDR2 (germline): KGHDR, SFDVKD. V was trimmed by 6 bases and J by 4 bases, leaving 11 bases between them.

The chain is built from TRBV7-9 and TRBJ2-2, with a possible D match to TRBD1 (6 bases). This CDR3 spans 15 amino acids. Trimming removed 5 bases from V and 1 base from J, with 11 bases in between. Germline lookup yields CDR1 SEHNR and CDR2 FQNEAQ (reference sequence). The chain's CDR3 is CASSHPGQNTGELFF. The DNA of the CDR3 is TGTGCCAGCAGCCATCCGGGACAGAACACCGGGGAGCTGTTTTTT.

CDR3 sequence reads: CASRPGQHQPQHF. The CDR3 nucleotides read TGTGCCAGCAGACCCGGACAGCATCAGCCCCAGCATTTT. The chain links TRBV12-3 or TRBV12-4 to TRBJ1-5, with D possibly matching TRBD1 (6 bases). This CDR3 spans 13 amino acids. Trimming shortened V by 6 bases and J by 5 bases, and 11 bases separated the two germline ends.

This rearrangement joins TRBV4-2 to TRBJ1-2, with D hard to call. CDR1 is LGHNA and CDR2 is YNFKEQ in the germline V gene. The CDR3 spans 13 residues. Trimming left V 1 base short and J 8 bases short, with 11 bases between. The CDR3 DNA reads TGTGCCAGCAGCCAAGCAGGTGGCGAAGGCTACACCTTC. Its protein product is CASSQAGGEGYTF.

The V gene is TRBV7-8, the J gene TRBJ1-2, with D maybe TRBD1 (5 bases). The CDR3 has 15 amino acids. The germline CDR1 and CDR2 sequences are SGHVS and FQNEAQ. Deletions cut 1 base from V and 0 bases from J, with 9 bases between. This chain's CDR3 is CASSLGGWANYGYTF. CDR3 DNA: TGTGCCAGCAGCTTAGGGGGCTGGGCTAACTATGGCTACACCTTC.

The CDR3 loop is CASSPGVWAGVSTDTQYF. Written as DNA, the CDR3 is TGTGCCAGCAGCCCAGGGGTTTGGGCGGGGGTTAGCACAGATACGCAGTATTTT. The chain employs TRBV9 and TRBJ2-3; possibly TRBD2 for D (7 bases). This CDR3 has 18 residues. Trimming pared 4 bases from V and 0 bases from J, leaving 21 bases between. Per the germline V gene, CDR1 is SGDLS and CDR2 is YYNGEE.

The rearrangement uses TRBV18 and TRBJ1-4; possibly TRBD1 for D (5 bases). The V end lost 1 base, the J end lost 7 bases, and 16 bases lay between the germline ends. The CDR3 totals 16 residues. CDR1 is KGHSH and CDR2 is LQKENI in the germline V gene. CDR3 DNA sequence: TGTGCCAGCTCACCACTCCCGGGGCCGGGAGGTGAAAAACTGTTTTTT. This gives the protein CASSPLPGPGGEKLFF.

The CDR3 coding sequence is TGTGCCAGCAGCGTAAACCTAGGTGGAAACACCATATATTTT. Its translation: CASSVNLGGNTIYF. J is TRBJ1-3 and V is TRBV9; no clear D gene. Trimming removed 1 base from V and 3 bases from J, with 8 bases in between. Germline V gene lookup returns CDR1 SGDLS and CDR2 YYNGEE. This CDR3 region has 14 residues.

This chain links TRBV9 with TRBJ1-2, with TRBD1 matching over 7 bases. V was pared by 0 bases and J by 0 bases, with 8 bases of the junction left unmatched. The CDR3 runs 17 residues. Germline CDR1 and CDR2: SGDLS and YYNGEE. CDR3: CASSVATGTDTNYGYTF. The DNA of the CDR3 is TGTGCCAGCAGCGTAGCTACCGGGACAGACACTAACTATGGCTACACCTTC.

The rearrangement uses TRBV19 and TRBJ1-1; D perhaps matches TRBD1 (6 bases). V gave up 5 bases and J gave up 0 bases, with 13 bases separating them. The CDR3 extends over 15 amino acids. The germline CDR1 and CDR2 sequences are LNHDA and SQIVND (reference sequence). The chain's CDR3 is CASSHRGGLNTEAFF. DNA of the CDR3: TGTGCCAGTAGTCATCGGGGGGGGCTGAACACTGAAGCTTTCTTT.